This entry is about one TCR beta chain. The CDR3 is 15 amino acids. Germline V gene data show CDR1 as SGHVS and CDR2 as FQNEAQ. Trimming cost V 5 bases and J 2 bases, with 13 bases left between them. This entry comes from a study of blood T cell repertoires in COVID-19. At the level of the study: Samples representing acute and convalescent COVID-19 were sourced from the United States, Italy and Spain.

Participant ages covered about 18 to 89 years across about 25 US areas. The data were produced by immunoSEQ multiplex PCR, yet TCRdb's version contains in-frame clones alone and is incomplete. The top ten hold less than 7.5% of the sample, which has about 140,000 clones, roughly 75% seen once. Sequenced sample: PBMCs or T cells enriched from blood (not recorded which). The receptor was isolated from a woman aged 50 to 60 who had recovered from COVID-19. The chain is built from TRBV7-8 and TRBJ1-5; a weak D match, TRBD1 (6 bases). CDR3 DNA sequence: TGTGCCAGCAGCACCGCCCCAGGGGGCAATCAGCCCCAGCATTTT. It translates to CASSTAPGGNQPQHF.